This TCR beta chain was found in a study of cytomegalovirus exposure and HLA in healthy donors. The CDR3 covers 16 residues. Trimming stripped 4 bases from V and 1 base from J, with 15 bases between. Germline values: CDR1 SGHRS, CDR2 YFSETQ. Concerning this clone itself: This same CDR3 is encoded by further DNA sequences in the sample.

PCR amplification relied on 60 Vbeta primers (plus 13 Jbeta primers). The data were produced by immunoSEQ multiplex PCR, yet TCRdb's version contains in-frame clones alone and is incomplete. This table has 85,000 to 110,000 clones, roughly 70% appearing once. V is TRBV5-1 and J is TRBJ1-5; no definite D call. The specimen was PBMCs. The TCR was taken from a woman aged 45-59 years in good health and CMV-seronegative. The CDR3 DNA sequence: TGCGCCAGCAGCCCCACTCCGCGGGAAAGCAATCAGCCCCAGCATTTT. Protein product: CASSPTPRESNQPQHF.